Sequencing of this T cell receptor beta chain was carried out in a study of T-cell memory formation after mild COVID-19. For the study at large: The TCR clusters were mostly specific to one donor. Study-level points and caveats: Clones from the second wave (peaking day 37) had unconfirmed SARS-CoV-2 specificity. Cross-reactive memory seemingly joined, as some responding clones were found in pre-infection memory. Contracting clones localized mainly to CM and EM when CD4+ and mainly to EMRA when CD8+.

With regard to this clonotype: The antigen is unknown.

TCRdb reanalysed the 5' RACE reads using MiXCR and keeps one entry per CDR3 protein. The table has 450,000 to 650,000 distinct CDR3 sequences, about a fifth seen once. The germline V gene encodes CDR1 SGDLS and CDR2 YYNGEE. Trimming pared 2 bases from V and 9 bases from J, leaving 15 bases between. The CDR3 contains 14 residues. Sequencing was performed on PBMCs or a T cell subset sorted from them (not recorded which). The receptor was derived from an adult woman who had mild COVID-19 (a few samples of this study predate the infection). Cell type and time point are not known. This chain links TRBV9 with TRBJ2-1; TRBD2 might be the D (6 bases). CDR3 nucleotides: TGTGCCAGCAGCGTGGGCGGGACCTCGTTTGAGCAGTTCTTC. This translates into CASSVGGTSFEQFF.